This TCR beta chain emerged from a study of cytomegalovirus exposure and HLA in healthy donors. Concerning this clone: Its antigen is unidentified.

The CDR3 covers 16 residues. V gave up 5 bases and J gave up 3 bases; unmatched junction bases: 7. Germline CDR1 and CDR2: MNHNY and SVGAGI (reference sequence). Data came from immunoSEQ multiplex PCR; TCRdb stores just in-frame clones and leaves some out. The sample has roughly 300,000 clones, more than 80% seen once; the top ten hold around 0.8%. Study-level findings and limits: Confirmation in vitro established that three CMV-associated chains were specific for CMV antigens.

This receptor was taken from a woman under 30 in good health and CMV-seronegative. V and J are TRBV6-6 and TRBJ1-5, with TRBD1 matching over 10 bases. Specimen: PBMCs. CDR3: CASSPPDRGNNQPQHF. CDR3 sequence (DNA): TGTGCCAGCAGTCCGCCGGACAGGGGGAACAATCAGCCCCAGCATTTT.